These 4 T cell receptor beta chains originate from one sample sequenced in a study of neurological immune-mediated disorders. One entry per CDR3 protein, called by TCRdb with MiXCR from the 5' RACE reads. This sample yields tens of thousands of distinct CDR3 sequences, of which about 9.3% are seen a single time; about 2% belongs to the top ten. The source material was PBMCs. Receptors were obtained from a man in his forties in good health.

This clonotype was recorded at least ten times. CDR3 DNA: TGCAGTGCTGCAACGAGCGGGAAAAAAAGCACAGATACGCAGTATTTT. It yields the protein CSAATSGKKSTDTQYF. The gene calls are TRBV20-1 and TRBJ2-3; TRBD2 matches at 7 bases. The CDR3 consists of 16 residues. Germline trimming cut 5 bases from V and 0 bases from J; bases unmatched to any gene: 11. Germline loops: CDR1 DFQATT, CDR2 SNEGSKA (reference sequence).

The table lists this clonotype with a few counts. This chain uses TRBV6-6 with TRBJ2-6; tentative D call: TRBD1 (6 bases). Trimming shortened V by 6 bases and J by 0 bases, and 24 bases separated the two germline ends. The CDR3 consists of 20 residues. Germline V CDR1 and CDR2: MNHNY, SVGAGI (reference sequence). CDR3 sequence (DNA): TGTGCCAGCAGACCGACAGGCCTTTTGCCCCCTTTCTCTGGGGCCAACGTCCTGACTTTC. Amino acids: CASRPTGLLPPFSGANVLTF.

The CDR3 coding sequence is TGTGCCAGCAGTACATTGGGACAGGGGCACTCCTACGAGCAGTACTTC. It encodes CASSTLGQGHSYEQYF. The chain is built from TRBV28 and TRBJ2-7; 10 nucleotides line up with TRBD1. From germline, CDR1 is MDHEN and CDR2 SYDVKM. The CDR3 has 16 residues. V shed 5 bases, J shed 0 bases, and the junction held 7 bases outside the gene matches.

This clonotype was counted ten times or more. The genes are TRBV12-3 or TRBV12-4 and TRBJ2-1, with D possibly matching TRBD2 (7 bases). The V and J ends lost 8 bases and 1 base respectively, with 12 bases between them. The CDR3 sequence is 14 residues long. CDR3 region: CASGGAESYNEQFF. In nucleotides, the CDR3 is TGTGCCAGCGGGGGGGCCGAATCCTACAATGAGCAGTTCTTC.